One sample yielded the 12 T cell receptor beta chains listed below, sequenced in a study of blood T cell repertoires in COVID-19 (TCRdb year 2020). Library method: the immunoSEQ multiplex PCR assay. The immuneACCESS repertoire file appears here via TCRdb, limited to in-frame rearrangements. These files lack a portion of the clones; in checked studies, under half of the deficit traces to unresolved V genes, and the cause of the others is not known. The sample table contains around 500,000 clones; only one count was recorded for approximately 87% of them. Approximately 1.8% of the sample is in the top ten clones. Source material: PBMCs or T cells enriched from blood (not recorded which). These receptor sequences come from a woman between 40 and 55 years old who had recovered from COVID-19.

The genes are TRBV18 and TRBJ1-4, with 9 bases identical to TRBD1. Losses at the gene ends were 3 bases for V and 5 bases for J; bases not matched to a gene: 4. Germline V gene lookup returns CDR1 KGHSH and CDR2 LQKENI. The length of the CDR3 is 15 residues. CDR3: CASSPAGQGNEKLFF. For the CDR3, the DNA is TGTGCCAGCTCACCTGCGGGACAGGGCAATGAAAAACTGTTTTTT.

The chain links TRBV19 to TRBJ1-1, with 7 positions matching TRBD1. After removal of 3 bases from V and 7 bases from J, the junction contained 8 bases not matched to a gene. The germline V gene has CDR1 LNHDA and CDR2 SQIVND (reference sequence). The CDR3 length is 14 residues. The CDR3, as DNA: TGTGCCAGTAGTATTTCAAGGGGGCAGGGTGAAGCTTTCTTT. Translating gives CASSISRGQGEAFF.

The rearrangement links TRBV29-1 to TRBJ2-7; 9 nucleotides line up with TRBD2. The V and J ends lost 3 bases and 0 bases, in that order; junction bases with no gene match: 9. Germline loops: CDR1 SQVTM, CDR2 ANQGSEA. This CDR3 comprises 16 residues. CDR3 in DNA: TGCAGCGTTGATGTTAGCGGGAGCCTCGGCTCCTACGAGCAGTACTTC. Translating it yields CSVDVSGSLGSYEQYF.

The chain recombines TRBV7-2 with TRBJ1-1, with D maybe TRBD1 (5 bases). Germline-derived CDR1 and CDR2 are SGHTA and FQGNSA. V was trimmed by 1 base and J by 0 bases, leaving 9 bases between them. The CDR3 totals 15 residues. The CDR3 sequence is CASSLEAGLNTEAFF. The CDR3 DNA sequence: TGTGCCAGCAGCTTAGAGGCGGGACTGAACACTGAAGCTTTCTTT.

The rearrangement uses TRBV11-2 and TRBJ1-2; D is ambiguous. Germline values: CDR1 SGHAT, CDR2 FQNNGV. There are 14 residues in the CDR3. Trimming took off 2 bases at V and 2 bases at J, with 9 bases between the two ends. The CDR3 is CASSLTAENYGYTF. CDR3 sequence (DNA): TGTGCCAGCAGCTTAACGGCGGAGAACTATGGCTACACCTTC.

The V call is TRBV28, the J call TRBJ1-1; tentative D call: TRBD1 (5 bases). The CDR3 totals 16 residues. Germline CDR1 MDHEN, CDR2 SYDVKM. The V end was cut by 6 bases, the J end by 6 bases, with 23 bases between. CDR3 region: CASSLLQGSGTSEAFF. CDR3 coding DNA: TGTGCCAGCAGCCTACTTCAGGGTTCTGGTACATCTGAAGCTTTCTTT.

The J gene is TRBJ2-7, the V gene TRBV11-2; 14 bases map to TRBD2. V gave up 2 bases and J gave up 6 bases; unmatched junction bases: 12. The germline CDR1 and CDR2 sequences are SGHAT and FQNNGV. This CDR3 has 18 amino acids. CDR3 nucleotide sequence: TGTGCCAGCAGCTTAAGGGGTGGACCGGGACTAGCGGGAGTCGAGCAGTACTTC. This encodes CASSLRGGPGLAGVEQYF.

The V and J genes are TRBV6-5 and TRBJ2-2; TRBD1 matches at 9 bases. Germline trimming cut 6 bases from V and 3 bases from J; bases unmatched to any gene: 8. The CDR3 is made up of 16 amino acids. CDR1 is MNHEY, CDR2 SVGAGI, per germline. The CDR3 here is CASSYTGTGYTGELFF. CDR3 nucleotide sequence: TGTGCCAGCAGCTACACCGGGACAGGGTACACCGGGGAGCTGTTTTTT.

The J gene is TRBJ1-4, the V gene TRBV18; the match to TRBD1 covers 7 bases. J was trimmed by 5 bases and V by 3 bases; bases with no gene match: 3. Per germline, CDR1 KGHSH and CDR2 LQKENI. The CDR3 is 14 amino acids. Written as DNA, the CDR3 is TGTGCCAGCTCACCGGGACAGAAGAATGAAAAACTGTTTTTT. Residues: CASSPGQKNEKLFF.

The chain is built from TRBV6-2 or TRBV6-3 and TRBJ1-2; TRBD1 agrees at 7 bases. The V and J ends lost 6 bases and 0 bases, in that order; junction bases with no gene match: 4. The CDR3 is made up of 14 amino acids. Germline loops: CDR1 MNHEY, CDR2 SVGEGT. The CDR3: CASSWDRTNYGYTF. The CDR3, as DNA: TGTGCCAGCAGCTGGGACAGAACTAACTATGGCTACACCTTC.

V is TRBV7-9 and J is TRBJ2-1; 10 bases line up with TRBD2. Looked up from germline, CDR1 is SEHNR and CDR2 is FQNEAQ (reference sequence). CDR3 size: 15 residues. V was clipped by 5 bases and J by 5 bases; unmatched bases: 6. The CDR3 DNA follows: TGTGCCAGCAGCCTCAGCGGGAGGGTCGACAATGAGCAGTTCTTC. Residues: CASSLSGRVDNEQFF.

This clone was counted a single time. Other DNA sequences of this sample code for an identical CDR3. V usage is TRBV6-5 and J usage is TRBJ1-2; the D is unclear. The V gene lost 6 bases and the J gene lost 0 bases, with 8 bases spanning the gap. The CDR3 consists of 13 residues. Germline V gives CDR1 MNHEY, CDR2 SVGAGI. The CDR3 region has the DNA TGTGCCAGCAGGTCCACAGCTAACTATGGCTACACCTTC. Amino acid sequence: CASRSTANYGYTF.